This TCR beta chain was retrieved from a study of control samples from healthy donors and cancer patients. The V and J ends lost 2 bases and 1 base respectively, with 12 bases between them. The CDR3 spans 16 residues. Germline V gene sequence: CDR1 MGHRA, CDR2 YSYEKL. This clone was observed a handful of times. Produced via immunoSEQ multiplex PCR; TCRdb's table is partial and in-frame only. The sample shows about 69,000 clones, roughly 89% of them seen only once. The V gene is TRBV4-1, the J gene TRBJ2-1; D unresolved. The TCR sequence derives from a man aged 60-69 years with lung cancer. The sequenced sample consisted of PBMCs. The CDR3: CASSQKGLTSYNEQFF. The CDR3 DNA reads TGCGCCAGCAGCCAAAAAGGTCTGACTTCCTACAATGAGCAGTTCTTC.